This T cell receptor gamma chain was captured by sequencing in a study of Vδ1+ human thymocytes. Findings and limits, study-wide: The authors advised highly purified populations and single-cell validation. Highly polyclonal TRG and TRD repertoires with Gaussian CDR3 length distributions appeared in thymus.

After alphabeta T cell depletion, CD3+ Vdelta1+ Vdelta2- thymocytes were sorted. Vdelta1+ thymocyte sorts reached between roughly 98% and 99.6% purity. Extracted RNA was reverse transcribed into cDNA. Pooled V-gene forward primers with one constant-region reverse primer generated the CDR3 amplicons by multiplex PCR. TCRdb re-identified clones in the multiplex PCR reads via CATT. The data show about 36,000 gamma-chain clones, with 20% to 25% seen just once and roughly 2% held by the top ten. With respect to this clone: What it binds is unknown. The identical CDR3 is also encoded by other nucleotide sequences in the sample.

Germline lookup yields CDR1 EGSTGY and CDR2 YDSYTSSV. The CDR3 has 15 residues. The V gene end was trimmed by 0 bases and the J gene end by 2 bases; junction bases not matched to a gene: 7. Sample: Vdelta1+ gamma-delta thymocytes from the thymus. Specified subset: FACS-sorted CD3+ TCRalphabeta- TCRVdelta1+ TCRVdelta2- thymocytes. The receptor comes from a girl in the first two years of life who had congenital heart surgery. This rearrangement joins TRGV4 to TRGJ1 or TRGJ2. CDR3 amino acids: CATWDGPRDYYKKLF. In nucleotides, the CDR3 is TGTGCCACCTGGGATGGGCCTAGGGATTATTATAAGAAACTCTTT.